The 25 T cell receptor beta chains presented below share a single source sample, sequenced in a study of T cells in Graves' hyperthyroidism and ophthalmopathy. What was amplified from RNA transcripts were TCR beta CDR3 regions. First-round RT-PCR with HTBI primers amplified the TCR CDR3 region. TCRdb re-derived calls from the multiplex PCR reads in MiXCR, one entry per CDR3 protein. This table holds some 600,000 distinct CDR3 sequences, about 45% found once. Sequenced input: peripheral blood or thyroid tissue (not recorded which). These receptors all stem from a woman aged 18-30 years with Graves' hyperthyroidism.

A word on this clonotype: The CDR3 does not end in the conserved phenylalanine or tryptophan, so this is likely a read error. The rearrangement links TRBV20-1 to TRBJ1-2, with D tentatively TRBD1 (6 bases). V lost 0 bases, J lost 4 bases, and 9 bases lay in between. Germline assignment: CDR1 DFQATT and CDR2 SNEGSKA (reference sequence). The CDR3 sequence is 13 residues long. The CDR3 loop reads CSARDQGIYGYTS. The CDR3 DNA follows: TGCAGTGCTAGAGATCAGGGGATCTATGGCTACACCTCC.

This clonotype has just a few counts. J is TRBJ1-2 and V is TRBV29-1; weak D call: TRBD1 (5 bases). The germline V gene has CDR1 SQVTM and CDR2 ANQGSEA. The V gene lost 8 bases and the J gene lost 8 bases, with 18 bases spanning the gap. The CDR3 sequence is 12 residues long. The CDR3 sequence is CSSEVGRQGYTF. As DNA, the CDR3 is TGCAGCAGTGAAGTGGGGCGACAGGGCTACACCTTC. Using reference TRBV29-1 and TRBJ1-2 for the parts outside the CDR3, the full variable domain is SAVISQKPSRDICQRGTSLTIQCQVDSQVTMMFWYRQQPGQSLTLIATANQGSEATYESGFVIDKFPISRPNLTFSTLTVSNMSPEDSSIYLCSSEVGRQGYTFGSGTRLTVV.

V usage is TRBV5-1 and J usage is TRBJ2-7; 11 nucleotides match TRBD1. This CDR3 has 15 amino acids. Germline V gene sequence: CDR1 SGHRS, CDR2 YFSETQ. V lost 3 bases and J lost 2; bases outside the gene matches: 4. For the CDR3, the DNA is TGCGCCAGCAGCTCGGGACAGGGGGTGGCCTACGAGCAGTACTTC. It encodes CASSSGQGVAYEQYF. Supplemented by reference TRBV5-1 and TRBJ2-7, the full variable domain reads KAGVTQTPRYLIKTRGQQVTLSCSPISGHRSVSWYQQTPGQGLQFLFEYFSETQRNKGNFPGRFSGRQFSNSRSEMNVSTLELGDSALYLCASSSGQGVAYEQYFGPGTRLTVT.

This clonotype was seen only a few times. The chain recombines TRBV30 with TRBJ1-2; 7 positions agree with TRBD1. J was trimmed by 7 bases and V by 5 bases; bases with no gene match: 4. The V gene's germline CDR1 is GTSNPN and CDR2 SVGIG (reference sequence). The CDR3 extends over 11 amino acids. CDR3 DNA: TGTGCCTGGTCTACAGGGGTTGGCTACACCTTC. Translating it yields CAWSTGVGYTF.

The chain carries TRBV10-3 and TRBJ1-2, with TRBD1 identical over 9 bases. This CDR3 comprises 15 residues. Germline CDR1 reads ENHRY; CDR2 reads SYGVKD. V shed 0 bases and J 3 bases; nucleotides not matched to a gene: 2. As DNA, the CDR3 is TGTGCCATCAGTGAGTCGAGACAGGGGGACTATGGCTACACCTTC. This sequence encodes CAISESRQGDYGYTF.

This clonotype occurred a few times. The chain employs TRBV19 and TRBJ1-1; no clear D gene. The CDR3 covers 14 residues. Germline loops: CDR1 LNHDA, CDR2 SQIVND (reference sequence). V was shortened by 9 bases and J by 0 bases, with 14 bases between the two germline ends. The CDR3 spells CASSLSFMNTEAFF. The CDR3 region has the DNA TGTGCCAGCTCATTGTCCTTCATGAACACTGAAGCTTTCTTT.

The gene calls are TRBV29-1 and TRBJ1-4; weak D call: TRBD1 (5 bases). CDR1 and CDR2 from the germline V gene are SQVTM and ANQGSEA. Trimming left V 8 bases short and J 4 bases short, with 17 bases between. This CDR3 comprises 14 residues. This CDR3 reads CSSSETADNEKLFF. The CDR3 region has the DNA TGCAGCTCATCCGAGACAGCGGATAATGAAAAACTGTTTTTT.

A word on this clonotype: This could be a read error, since a much larger clone is one nucleotide away. The chain has TRBV15 and TRBJ1-5; 7 bases fit TRBD1. There are 15 residues in the CDR3. CDR1 is LNHNV and CDR2 is YYDKDF in the germline V gene (reference sequence). CDR3 in amino acids: CATSGDDRGNQPQHF. In DNA form, the CDR3 reads TGTGCCACCAGCGGAGATGACAGGGGCAATCAGCCCCAGCATTTT.

This clonotype was picked up one time. The J gene is TRBJ1-4, the V gene TRBV29-1; no firm D call. Trimming stripped 6 bases from V and 0 bases from J, with 8 bases between. The germline gives CDR1 SQVTM, CDR2 ANQGSEA. The CDR3 has 13 amino acids. CDR3: CSVDGATNEKLFF. For the CDR3, the DNA is TGCAGCGTGGATGGTGCAACTAATGAAAAACTGTTTTTT.

The V call is TRBV29-1, the J call TRBJ1-2; 7 bases agree with TRBD1. The CDR3 is 11 amino acids. Germline CDR1 reads SQVTM; CDR2 reads ANQGSEA. After removal of 8 bases from V and 4 bases from J, the junction contained 4 bases not matched to a gene. Written as DNA, the CDR3 is TGCAGCCACGACAGGGCCTATGGCTACACCTTC. Translated, it gives CSHDRAYGYTF.

V usage is TRBV6-1 and J usage is TRBJ2-7; D perhaps matches TRBD1 (5 bases). Germline loops: CDR1 MNHNS, CDR2 SASEGT. Trimming shortened V by 6 bases and J by 2 bases, and 17 bases separated the two germline ends. The CDR3 has 15 amino acids. The CDR3 is CASSSTGRNPYEQYF. The CDR3 bases are TGTGCCAGCAGCTCAACAGGCCGCAACCCCTACGAGCAGTACTTC.

The V and J genes are TRBV15 and TRBJ2-6; a weak D match, TRBD2 (6 bases). Trimming cost V 0 bases and J 0 bases, with 9 bases left between them. CDR1 LNHNV and CDR2 YYDKDF come from the germline V gene (reference sequence). CDR3 length equals 17 residues. DNA for the CDR3: TGTGCCACCAGCAGAGAGGGACTGTCCTCTGGGGCCAACGTCCTGACTTTC. Its protein product is CATSREGLSSGANVLTF.

The genes are TRBV7-2 and TRBJ2-7; 13 positions match TRBD2. J gave up 3 bases and V 5 bases, and 7 bases lay outside the gene matches. This CDR3 comprises 16 residues. Germline V gene data show CDR1 as SGHTA and CDR2 as FQGNSA. DNA for the CDR3: TGTGCCAGCAGCGCACTAGCGGGAGGGGGAATCTACGAGCAGTACTTC. The encoded protein is CASSALAGGGIYEQYF. Drawing the rest from reference TRBV7-2 and TRBJ2-7, the complete variable domain is GAGVSQSPSNKVTEKGKDVELRCDPISGHTALYWYRQSLGQGLEFLIYFQGNSAPDKSGLPSDRFSAERTGGSVSTLTIQRTQQEDSAVYLCASSALAGGGIYEQYFGPGTRLTVT.

J is TRBJ2-5 and V is TRBV7-8; D not resolved. V lost 5 bases and J lost 5, with 15 bases in between. CDR3 length: 14 amino acids. Germline loops: CDR1 SGHVS, CDR2 FQNEAQ. The chain's CDR3 is CASSLRFEVETQYF. DNA of the CDR3: TGTGCCAGCAGCCTCCGGTTTGAGGTGGAGACCCAGTACTTC.

This clonotype was detected ten times or more. V and J are TRBV29-1 and TRBJ1-2; D is ambiguous. The V gene lost 0 bases and the J gene lost 8 bases, with 10 bases spanning the gap. In germline, CDR1 is SQVTM, CDR2 ANQGSEA. CDR3 length: 12 residues. CDR3: CSVEEGREGYTF. CDR3 DNA: TGCAGCGTTGAAGAGGGAAGGGAGGGCTACACCTTC.

The J gene is TRBJ2-7, the V gene TRBV10-3; maybe TRBD2 (6 bases). With 9 bases removed from V and 4 bases from J, the gap between germline ends came to 10 bases. This CDR3 has 11 residues. Germline V gene sequence: CDR1 ENHRY, CDR2 SYGVKD. Here the CDR3 DNA reads TGTGCCATGGGGCGGGATTACGAGCAGTACTTC. Protein product: CAMGRDYEQYF.

This clonotype has ten or more counts. The chain couples TRBV24-1 to TRBJ1-5, with 10 bases fitting TRBD1. The trim removed 2 bases at V and 5 bases at J, leaving 5 bases unmatched. The CDR3 is made up of 16 amino acids. CDR1 and CDR2 (germline): KGHDR, SFDVKD. Here the CDR3 reads CATSDSSGQGYQPQHF. The CDR3 DNA reads TGTGCCACCAGTGATTCTTCGGGACAGGGGTATCAGCCCCAGCATTTT.

This clonotype occurred once. The rearrangement uses TRBV29-1 and TRBJ1-1; no definite D call. The germline V gene encodes CDR1 SQVTM and CDR2 ANQGSEA. Trimming shortened V by 2 bases and J by 0 bases, and 13 bases separated the two germline ends. This CDR3 comprises 15 residues. CDR3 region: CSVENFGNMNTEAFF. The CDR3 DNA reads as TGCAGCGTTGAAAATTTTGGCAACATGAACACTGAAGCTTTCTTT.

The chain couples TRBV29-1 to TRBJ2-2; D may be TRBD2 (5 bases). V lost 2 bases and J lost 1, with 11 bases in between. The CDR3 consists of 15 residues. Looked up from germline, CDR1 is SQVTM and CDR2 is ANQGSEA. The DNA for the CDR3 is TGCAGCGTTGAATTGGGTCGGGGGAACACCGGGGAGCTGTTTTTT. Protein product: CSVELGRGNTGELFF.

This clonotype was observed many times. This chain links TRBV7-3 with TRBJ2-5, with no clear D. This CDR3 contains 13 residues. Germline-derived CDR1 and CDR2 are SGHTA and FQGTGA. Trimming left V 5 bases short and J 2 bases short, with 9 bases between. The CDR3 nucleotides are TGTGCCAGCAGCCCTAACCGTCAAGAGACCCAGTACTTC. Its protein product is CASSPNRQETQYF.

This clonotype has a handful of counts. The chain couples TRBV24-1 to TRBJ1-5; D is undetermined. The CDR3 runs 13 residues. Trimming removed 0 bases at V and 7 bases at J, with 6 bases between. Looked up from germline, CDR1 is KGHDR and CDR2 is SFDVKD. CDR3 residues: CATSDLGFQPQHF. The CDR3 nucleotides read TGTGCCACCAGTGATTTGGGGTTCCAGCCCCAGCATTTT.

The rearrangement uses TRBV7-8 and TRBJ2-7; the D is unclear. The germline gives CDR1 SGHVS, CDR2 FQNEAQ. The CDR3 sequence is 12 residues long. Trimming pared 8 bases from V and 0 bases from J, leaving 8 bases between. The CDR3 sequence is CASAEHSYEQYF. The DNA for the CDR3 is TGTGCCAGCGCGGAGCACTCCTACGAGCAGTACTTC. Full variable domain (remainder filled in from reference TRBV7-8 and TRBJ2-7): GAGVSQSPRYKVAKRGQDVALRCDPISGHVSLFWYQQALGQGPEFLTYFQNEAQLDKSGLPSDRFFAERPEGSVSTLKIQRTQQEDSAVYLCASAEHSYEQYFGPGTRLTVT.

This clonotype was counted only a few times. The V and J genes are TRBV24-1 and TRBJ2-7; 7 bases agree with TRBD2. Per the germline V gene, CDR1 is KGHDR and CDR2 is SFDVKD. This CDR3 has 15 residues. J lost 2 bases, V lost 11 bases, and 14 bases had no gene match. CDR3 DNA sequence: TGTGCCAGTAGTCCTGGGGCTAGCGGACCCTACGAGCAGTACTTC. Translated: CASSPGASGPYEQYF.

This clonotype was detected only once. The V call is TRBV7-2, the J call TRBJ1-3, with D possibly being TRBD1 (5 bases). The V end was cut by 4 bases, the J end by 15 bases, with 22 bases between. Germline lookup yields CDR1 SGHTA and CDR2 FQGNSA. The CDR3 extends over 14 amino acids. CDR3 in amino acids: CASSSGTATYPKYF. The CDR3 DNA sequence: TGTGCCAGCAGCTCCGGGACCGCTACTTACCCCAAATATTTT.

V is TRBV5-1 and J is TRBJ1-4; 7 bases map to TRBD1. J gave up 8 bases and V 4 bases, and 11 bases lay outside the gene matches. CDR1 and CDR2 (germline): SGHRS, YFSETQ. The CDR3 extends over 15 amino acids. The CDR3 DNA is TGCGCCAGCAGCGATACAGGGACAGTGGCAGAAAAACTGTTTTTT. This codes for CASSDTGTVAEKLFF.